These T cell receptor beta chains were read from a single sample in a study of blood T cell repertoires in COVID-19. Assay used: immunoSEQ multiplex PCR; TCRdb lists only in-frame clones, some missing. The sample carries 150,000 to 200,000 clones, more than 70% recorded once. Sequenced input: peripheral blood. The receptors come from a man aged 35 to 55 with active or convalescent COVID-19. Each CDR3 is given with its conserved first and last residue. D genes are given only for firm matches. Size tells how often a clone was seen (once, few, many) or the class of an expanded clone, and some rows leave it out.

clone_size	d_call	v_call	j_call	cdr3_aa	cdr3_nt
NA	TRBD1	TRBV19	TRBJ1-1	CASRTRQGAVNTEAFF	TGTGCCAGTAGAACCCGCCAGGGGGCTGTGAACACTGAAGCTTTCTTT
NA	TRBD2	TRBV15	TRBJ2-1	CATSRVPAGGQEEQFF	TGTGCCACCAGCAGAGTGCCGGCGGGGGGGCAGGAGGAGCAGTTCTTC
NA	NA	TRBV7-9	TRBJ1-1	CASSITGFAEAFF	TGTGCCAGCAGCATAACAGGGTTCGCTGAAGCTTTCTTT
NA	NA	TRBV27	TRBJ1-2	CASSLSQGSRGYTF	TGTGCCAGCAGTTTATCGCAGGGTTCGCGTGGCTACACCTTC
NA	NA	TRBV11-2	TRBJ1-6	CASSLEGGEWNSPLHF	TGTGCCAGCAGCTTAGAAGGGGGAGAATGGAATTCACCCCTCCACTTT
NA	NA	TRBV12-5	TRBJ1-1	CASGSGLMNTEAFF	TGTGCTAGTGGATCGGGACTCATGAACACTGAAGCTTTCTTT
NA	TRBD1	TRBV2	TRBJ2-2	CASLGTGRTGELFF	TGTGCCAGTCTCGGGACAGGGCGAACCGGGGAGCTGTTTTTT
NA	NA	TRBV5-4	TRBJ2-2	CASSSVSVGNTGELFF	TGTGCCAGCAGCTCTGTGTCCGTCGGGAACACCGGGGAGCTGTTTTTT
once	NA	TRBV11-2	TRBJ2-1	CASSLRVNNEQFF	TGTGCCAGCAGCTTACGGGTTAACAATGAGCAGTTCTTC
NA	NA	TRBV19	TRBJ1-1	CASSPSGVGEAFF	TGTGCCAGTAGCCCCTCGGGGGTCGGTGAAGCTTTCTTT
few	NA	TRBV28	TRBJ1-6	CASRGQGSPLHF	TGTGCCAGCAGGGGGCAGGGGTCGCCCCTCCACTTT
NA	NA	TRBV19	TRBJ1-4	CASRDRGNEKLFF	TGTGCCAGTAGGGACCGGGGGAATGAAAAACTGTTTTTT
NA	NA	TRBV10-2	TRBJ1-1	CASSERAGTEAFF	TGCGCCAGCAGCGAAAGGGCGGGCACTGAAGCTTTCTTT
NA	TRBD1	TRBV18	TRBJ1-3	CASSPPFGGTGGDSSGNTIYF	TGTGCCAGCTCACCACCTTTTGGAGGGACAGGGGGCGATTCCTCTGGAAACACCATATATTTT
few	NA	TRBV5-1	TRBJ1-3	CASSLAMTGGTIYF	TGCGCCAGCAGCTTGGCCATGACAGGCGGCACCATATATTTT
NA	TRBD2	TRBV6-2/TRBV6-3	TRBJ2-7	CASSFALAGAYYEQYF	TGTGCCAGCAGTTTCGCATTAGCGGGGGCCTACTACGAGCAGTACTTC